This T cell receptor beta chain was obtained from a study of T cell responses to AZD1222 COVID-19 vaccine. Here immunoSEQ multiplex PCR was the method, and the copy in TCRdb shows in-frame clones only, minus some. This sample has fewer than 85,000 clones, with 83% found just once. The germline V gene has CDR1 SGHNT and CDR2 YYREEE (reference sequence). With V trimmed by 3 bases and J by 4 bases, 6 bases remained unmatched. The CDR3 runs to 15 residues. The sequence derives from an adult who received the AZD1222 COVID-19 vaccine. The sample here was peripheral blood, taken 28 days after the second AZD1222 dose. The chain employs TRBV5-4 and TRBJ1-4, with TRBD1 identical over 7 bases. The CDR3 DNA sequence: TGTGCCAGCAGCTACCCGGGACAGAATAATGAAAAACTGTTTTTT. Its translation: CASSYPGQNNEKLFF. Full variable domain (missing parts from reference TRBV5-4 and TRBJ1-4): ETGVTQSPTHLIKTRGQQVTLRCSSQSGHNTVSWYQQALGQGPQFIFQYYREEENGRGNFPPRFSGLQFPNYSSELNVNALELDDSALYLCASSYPGQNNEKLFFGSGTQLSVL.